One and the same sample provided the 27 T cell receptor beta chains below, sequenced in a study of T cell responses to AZD1222 COVID-19 vaccine. Method: immunoSEQ multiplex PCR; TCRdb's copy keeps in-frame clones and lacks some. The sample has about 99,000 clones, roughly 86% seen once. The specimen was peripheral blood, collected 28 days after the second dose of the MenACWY control vaccine. These receptors all come from an adult who received the MenACWY meningococcal vaccine as a control.

This chain connects TRBV28 to TRBJ2-2; 7 bases are a match to TRBD1. The junction had 6 bases not matched to a gene; V was cut back by 4 bases and J by 4 bases. Germline V gene data show CDR1 as MDHEN and CDR2 as SYDVKM. The CDR3 loop spans 15 amino acids. CDR3 amino acids: CASSSTGAGTGELFF. As DNA, the CDR3 is TGTGCCAGCAGTTCCACAGGGGCGGGCACCGGGGAGCTGTTTTTT.

The V call is TRBV11-3, the J call TRBJ2-7; 9 bases match TRBD1. The junction had 6 bases not matched to a gene; V was cut back by 6 bases and J by 6 bases. Germline CDR1 SGHNT, CDR2 YENEEA. The CDR3 consists of 13 residues. The CDR3 loop reads CASSPRTGVEQYF. CDR3 in DNA: TGTGCCAGCAGTCCGAGGACAGGGGTCGAGCAGTACTTC.

This clone was picked up a small number of times. The chain joins TRBV27 to TRBJ2-1; 7 nucleotides line up with TRBD1. V lost 2 bases to trimming and J lost 0 bases; unmatched junction nucleotides: 7. The CDR3 has 17 residues. Germline CDR1 is MNHEY and CDR2 is SMNVEV (reference sequence). The CDR3 nucleotides read TGTGCCAGCAGTTTAAGATGGACAGGCTCCTCCTACAATGAGCAGTTCTTC. Protein product: CASSLRWTGSSYNEQFF.

The rearrangement joins TRBV15 to TRBJ1-5; D is unclear. Germline V lookup: CDR1 LNHNV, CDR2 YYDKDF (reference sequence). This CDR3 region has 13 residues. The ends were cut back, 0 bases at V and 11 bases at J, with 11 bases in the middle. This CDR3 reads CATSREGLNAQHF. The CDR3 region has the DNA TGTGCCACCAGCAGAGAGGGCTTGAATGCCCAGCATTTT.

The CDR3 DNA follows: TGCGCCAGCAGCGCGGGACTAGCGGTGTCCTACGAGCAGTACTTC. This encodes CASSAGLAVSYEQYF. The V gene is TRBV5-1, the J gene TRBJ2-7, with 11 bases matching TRBD2. The length of the CDR3 is 15 residues. The junction had 4 bases not matched to a gene; V was cut back by 4 bases and J by 1 base. Looked up from germline, CDR1 is SGHRS and CDR2 is YFSETQ.

The chain carries TRBV28 and TRBJ2-7; 12 bases agree with TRBD1. Germline V gene lookup returns CDR1 MDHEN and CDR2 SYDVKM. The CDR3 totals 15 residues. V gave up 3 bases and J gave up 6 bases; unmatched junction bases: 6. The CDR3 reads CASSFGDRGRREQYF. In DNA form, the CDR3 reads TGTGCCAGCAGTTTCGGGGACAGGGGGCGGCGCGAGCAGTACTTC. Combining the CDR3 with reference TRBV28 and TRBJ2-7 gives the whole variable domain DVKVTQSSRYLVKRTGEKVFLECVQDMDHENMFWYRQDPGLGLRLIYFSYDVKMKEKGDIPEGYSVSREKKERFSLILESASTNQTSMYLCASSFGDRGRREQYFGPGTRLTVT.

This chain links TRBV4-1 with TRBJ1-3, with D possibly matching TRBD1 (5 bases). From germline, CDR1 is MGHRA and CDR2 YSYEKL. CDR3 length equals 17 residues. Trimming took 0 bases from V and 3 from J, leaving 15 bases between them. In DNA form, the CDR3 reads TGCGCCAGCAGCCAAGATGGGGGTTCGGGTGGTGGAAACACCATATATTTT. Amino acids: CASSQDGGSGGGNTIYF.

This clone was seen a single time. The chain is built from TRBV9 and TRBJ2-5; no clear D. Germline assignment: CDR1 SGDLS and CDR2 YYNGEE. V dropped 5 bases and J dropped 3 bases, with 11 bases sitting between them. This CDR3 has 13 amino acids. The CDR3 DNA reads as TGTGCCAGCAGTCCACTCCCCGAAGAGACCCAGTACTTC. Encoded protein: CASSPLPEETQYF.

V gene TRBV30 combines with J gene TRBJ1-2; TRBD1 aligns across 9 bases. The CDR3 loop spans 13 amino acids. Germline lookup yields CDR1 GTSNPN and CDR2 SVGIG (reference sequence). The ends lost 4 bases at V and 8 bases at J; junction bases unmatched: 8. The CDR3: CAWNLQGAKGYTF. DNA of the CDR3: TGTGCCTGGAACCTACAGGGGGCGAAAGGCTACACCTTC. Complete variable domain (other parts from reference TRBV30 and TRBJ1-2): SQTIHQWPATLVQPVGSPLSLECTVEGTSNPNLYWYRQAAGRGLQLLFYSVGIGQISSEVPQNLSASRPQDRQFILSSKKLLLSDSGFYLCAWNLQGAKGYTFGSGTRLTVV.

This clone came up once. The gene calls are TRBV5-1 and TRBJ2-7; D is possibly TRBD1 (5 bases). The CDR3 totals 13 residues. Germline V gene lookup returns CDR1 SGHRS and CDR2 YFSETQ. V was cut by 4 bases and J by 5 bases, with 13 bases left in between. CDR3: CASSPLGQNEQYF. As DNA, the CDR3 is TGCGCCAGCAGCCCACTGGGGCAGAACGAGCAGTACTTC.

The gene calls are TRBV6-1 and TRBJ1-3; D ambiguous. The germline V gene encodes CDR1 MNHNS and CDR2 SASEGT. The V end lost 3 bases, the J end lost 0 bases, and 12 bases lay between the germline ends. This CDR3 is 16 amino acids long. The CDR3 sequence is CASSESFAGSGNTIYF. The CDR3 bases are TGTGCCAGCAGTGAGTCCTTCGCGGGCTCTGGAAACACCATATATTTT.

The V and J genes are TRBV18 and TRBJ1-4, with 8 nucleotides matching TRBD1. V dropped 2 bases and J dropped 5; count of bases not matched to a gene: 7. The length of the CDR3 is 16 residues. Germline values: CDR1 KGHSH, CDR2 LQKENI. DNA of the CDR3: TGTGCCAGCTCACCAAGGCGGGACAGGCTAAATGAAAAACTGTTTTTT. This encodes CASSPRRDRLNEKLFF.

This chain links TRBV5-1 with TRBJ2-2, with D maybe TRBD1 (6 bases). CDR3 size: 15 residues. Trimming left V 5 bases short and J 0 bases short, with 11 bases between. The germline V gene has CDR1 SGHRS and CDR2 YFSETQ. CDR3 in amino acids: CASSSGQSNTGELFF. The DNA of the CDR3 is TGCGCCAGCAGTAGTGGACAGTCGAACACCGGGGAGCTGTTTTTT.

The rearrangement links TRBV4-2 to TRBJ1-6, with 8 bases identical to TRBD1. Germline V gives CDR1 LGHNA, CDR2 YNFKEQ. The ends lost 3 bases at V and 9 bases at J; junction bases unmatched: 10. The CDR3 has 16 amino acids. The CDR3 DNA sequence: TGTGCCAGCAGCCACTCTCAGGGGGCGCGGGCTTCACCCCTCCACTTT. Translated, it gives CASSHSQGARASPLHF.

The chain carries TRBV28 and TRBJ2-7, with a weak D call TRBD1 (7 bases). The CDR3 totals 15 residues. The germline V gene has CDR1 MDHEN and CDR2 SYDVKM. V lost 6 bases and J 3 bases, leaving 18 bases between the germline ends. CDR3 amino acids: CASSPAGTANYEQYF. For the CDR3, the DNA is TGTGCCAGCAGCCCCGCGGGGACAGCGAACTACGAGCAGTACTTC. The full variable domain, its missing parts supplied by reference TRBV28 and TRBJ2-7, is DVKVTQSSRYLVKRTGEKVFLECVQDMDHENMFWYRQDPGLGLRLIYFSYDVKMKEKGDIPEGYSVSREKKERFSLILESASTNQTSMYLCASSPAGTANYEQYFGPGTRLTVT.

V is TRBV18 and J is TRBJ1-4; D not certain. Trimming pared 2 bases from V and 3 bases from J, leaving 7 bases between. Germline-derived CDR1 and CDR2 are KGHSH and LQKENI. The CDR3 spans 14 residues. This CDR3 reads CASSPGGANEKLFF. CDR3 bases: TGTGCCAGCTCACCAGGCGGGGCTAATGAAAAACTGTTTTTT.

The chain uses TRBV27 and TRBJ2-1; 8 bases are shared with TRBD2. The J segment lost 6 bases and the V segment lost 2 bases, leaving 9 bases of the junction unmatched. Germline V gene lookup returns CDR1 MNHEY and CDR2 SMNVEV (reference sequence). This CDR3 has 16 amino acids. The CDR3 sequence is CASSLRGGGLSNEQFF. The CDR3 DNA sequence: TGTGCCAGCAGTTTAAGGGGCGGGGGGCTAAGCAATGAGCAGTTCTTC.

J is TRBJ1-4 and V is TRBV10-3, with D perhaps matching TRBD1 (5 bases). Germline CDR1 ENHRY, CDR2 SYGVKD. V lost 6 bases and J 0 bases, leaving 8 bases between the germline ends. This CDR3 has 14 residues. The CDR3 is CAIRSGPTNEKLFF. CDR3 bases: TGTGCCATCAGATCAGGGCCAACTAATGAAAAACTGTTTTTT.

This chain's CDR3 is CASSQDGLAGTYEQYF. In DNA form, the CDR3 reads TGCGCCAGCAGCCAAGACGGACTAGCGGGGACCTACGAGCAGTACTTC. The chain employs TRBV4-1 and TRBJ2-7, with TRBD2 identical over 12 bases. The CDR3 length is 16 residues. Germline V gives CDR1 MGHRA, CDR2 YSYEKL. Trimming took 0 bases from V and 2 from J; bases not matched to a gene: 2.

This chain uses TRBV6-5 with TRBJ2-3, with a possible D match to TRBD1 (6 bases). The CDR3 covers 15 residues. Trimming pared 2 bases from V and 11 bases from J, leaving 20 bases between. Germline CDR1 reads MNHEY; CDR2 reads SVGAGI. The CDR3 spells CASSYGRQAGSRQYF. The CDR3, as DNA: TGTGCCAGCAGTTACGGGAGACAGGCAGGGTCGCGGCAGTATTTT.

The chain uses TRBV7-8 and TRBJ2-7, with D possibly matching TRBD1 (5 bases). The CDR3 extends over 14 amino acids. The V gene lost 1 base and the J gene lost 3 bases, with 10 bases spanning the gap. Looked up from germline, CDR1 is SGHVS and CDR2 is FQNEAQ. The CDR3 region is CASSLGGTYYEQYF. The CDR3 bases are TGTGCCAGCAGCTTAGGGGGCACGTACTACGAGCAGTACTTC. The whole variable domain, filled in from reference TRBV7-8 and TRBJ2-7, reads GAGVSQSPRYKVAKRGQDVALRCDPISGHVSLFWYQQALGQGPEFLTYFQNEAQLDKSGLPSDRFFAERPEGSVSTLKIQRTQQEDSAVYLCASSLGGTYYEQYFGPGTRLTVT.

This clone was seen only once. The chain links TRBV27 to TRBJ1-1; weak D call: TRBD1 (5 bases). This CDR3 region has 15 residues. Per germline, CDR1 MNHEY and CDR2 SMNVEV (reference sequence). The V end lost 2 bases, the J end lost 5 bases, and 15 bases lay between the germline ends. The CDR3, as DNA: TGTGCCAGCAGTTTAGGACACGGGCAAGATACTGAAGCTTTCTTT. It translates to CASSLGHGQDTEAFF.

The chain combines TRBV4-3 with TRBJ2-7; TRBD1 is a possible D gene (5 bases). Germline lookup yields CDR1 LGHNA and CDR2 YSLEER. Trimming took off 0 bases at V and 7 bases at J, with 16 bases between the two ends. The CDR3 consists of 15 residues. The CDR3 spells CASSQDLATVGEQYF. CDR3 nucleotides: TGCGCCAGCAGCCAAGACTTGGCGACAGTTGGGGAGCAGTACTTC.

The V call is TRBV7-9, the J call TRBJ1-1; no reliable D call. This CDR3 has 12 amino acids. CDR1 is SEHNR and CDR2 is FQNEAQ in the germline V gene (reference sequence). V was clipped by 6 bases and J by 1 base, with 6 bases between them. Here the CDR3 DNA reads TGTGCCAGCAGTAGTCAGAACACTGAAGCTTTCTTT. This encodes CASSSQNTEAFF.

This clone was counted between two and nine times. The chain is built from TRBV11-2 and TRBJ2-2, with 8 bases lining up with TRBD1. The CDR3 has 15 amino acids. CDR1 is SGHAT, CDR2 FQNNGV, per germline. Trimming cost V 1 base and J 5 bases; bases outside gene matches: 3. The CDR3, as DNA: TGTGCCAGCAGCTTAGCAGGGGGCAAGACCGGGGAGCTGTTTTTT. Encoded protein: CASSLAGGKTGELFF.

The rearrangement links TRBV18 to TRBJ1-1, with D possibly TRBD1 on 6 matching bases. Germline V gene data show CDR1 as KGHSH and CDR2 as LQKENI. V was clipped by 2 bases and J by 10 bases, with 17 bases between them. The CDR3 consists of 14 residues. CDR3 loop: CASSPDRTMPGAFF. DNA of the CDR3: TGTGCCAGCTCACCAGACAGGACGATGCCGGGAGCTTTCTTT.

The CDR3, as DNA: TGTGCCAGCAGTGAAGACAGGGGAACCTCACCCCTCCACTTT. The encoded protein is CASSEDRGTSPLHF. The chain uses TRBV2 and TRBJ1-6, with 7 bases that match TRBD1. This CDR3 has 14 amino acids. With V trimmed by 1 base and J by 10 bases, 4 bases remained unmatched. Germline values: CDR1 SNHLY, CDR2 FYNNEI.